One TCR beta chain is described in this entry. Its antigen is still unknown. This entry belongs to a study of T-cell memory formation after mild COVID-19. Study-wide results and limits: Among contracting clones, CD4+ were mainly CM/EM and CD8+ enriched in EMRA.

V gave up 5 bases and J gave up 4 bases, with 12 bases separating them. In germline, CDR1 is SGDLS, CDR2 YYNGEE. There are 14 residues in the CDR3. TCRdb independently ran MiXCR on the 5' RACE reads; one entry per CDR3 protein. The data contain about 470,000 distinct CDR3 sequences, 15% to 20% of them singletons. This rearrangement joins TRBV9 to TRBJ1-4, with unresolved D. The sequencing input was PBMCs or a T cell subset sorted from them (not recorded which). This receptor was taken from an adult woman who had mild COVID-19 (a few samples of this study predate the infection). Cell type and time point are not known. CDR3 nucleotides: TGTGCCAGCAGTGTCGGAGGTGGTAATGAAAAACTGTTTTTT. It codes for CASSVGGGNEKLFF.